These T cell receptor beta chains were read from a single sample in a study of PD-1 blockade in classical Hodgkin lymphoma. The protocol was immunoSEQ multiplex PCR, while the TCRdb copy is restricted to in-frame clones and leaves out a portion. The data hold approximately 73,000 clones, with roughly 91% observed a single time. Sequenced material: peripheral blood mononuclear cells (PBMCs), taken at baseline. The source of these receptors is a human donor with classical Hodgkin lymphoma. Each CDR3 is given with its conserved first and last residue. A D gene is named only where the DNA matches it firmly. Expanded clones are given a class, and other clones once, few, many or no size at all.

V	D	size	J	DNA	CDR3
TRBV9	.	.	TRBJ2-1	TGTGCCAGCAGCGTAGGAATTGGCCCCGAGGCCTACAATGAGCAGTTCTTC	CASSVGIGPEAYNEQFF
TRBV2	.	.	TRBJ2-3	TGTGCCAGCAATATTATTCCGACAGATACGCAGTATTTT	CASNIIPTDTQYF
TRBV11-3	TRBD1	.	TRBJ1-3	TGTGCCAGCAGCTTCGGACAGGGGTTAAACACCATATATTTT	CASSFGQGLNTIYF
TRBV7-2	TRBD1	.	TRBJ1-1	TGTGCCAGCAGCCTCGCGGAGGGGGCTAGGACTGAAGCTTTCTTT	CASSLAEGARTEAFF
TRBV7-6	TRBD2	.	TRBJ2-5	TGTGCCAGCAGCTGGGACTACGGCCAAGAGACCCAGTACTTC	CASSWDYGQETQYF
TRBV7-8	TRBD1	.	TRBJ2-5	TGTGCCAGCAGCCCTTCACAGGGGCTGGCAGAGACCCAGTACTTC	CASSPSQGLAETQYF
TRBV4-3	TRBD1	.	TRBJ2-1	TGCGCCAGCAGCCAAGAAGTGTTGCCGACAGGGAGAGACAATGAGCAGTTCTTC	CASSQEVLPTGRDNEQFF
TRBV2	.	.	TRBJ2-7	TGTGCCAGCAGTGAGTCCCTCTACGAGCAGTACTTC	CASSESLYEQYF
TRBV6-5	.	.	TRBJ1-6	TGTGCCAGCAGTTACGATTGGGGAATAAATTCACCCCTCCACTTT	CASSYDWGINSPLHF
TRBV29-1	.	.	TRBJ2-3	TGCAGCGTTGGGGGCAGGGGCGCAGATACGCAGTATTTT	CSVGGRGADTQYF
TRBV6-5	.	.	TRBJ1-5	TGTGCCAGCCAATTGGGGGGGGGTCAGCCCCAGCATTTT	CASQLGGGQPQHF
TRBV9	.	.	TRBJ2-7	TGTGCCAGCAGTGGTGGTTTGGGTTCCGAGCAGTACTTC	CASSGGLGSEQYF
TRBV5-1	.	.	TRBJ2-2	TGCGCCAGCAGCCCGCTGTCCAGCGGGGAGCTGTTTTTT	CASSPLSSGELFF
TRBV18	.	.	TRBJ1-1	TGTGCCAGCTCACAATCGGACAGTGCGAACACTGAAGCTTTCTTT	CASSQSDSANTEAFF
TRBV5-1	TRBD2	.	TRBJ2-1	TGCGCCAGCAGCCCAGGACTAGCGGGGGGGCCTGGTGAGCAGTTCTTC	CASSPGLAGGPGEQFF
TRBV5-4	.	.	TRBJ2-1	TGTGCCAGCAGCTTGTCAGTAGGATTAGACTACAATGAGCAGTTCTTC	CASSLSVGLDYNEQFF
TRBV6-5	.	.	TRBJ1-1	TGTGCCAGCAGTTACTCGACTTATACTGAAGCTTTCTTT	CASSYSTYTEAFF
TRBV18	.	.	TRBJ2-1	TGTGCCAGCTCCTTGACAGACTCCGGCTCCTACAATGAGCAGTTCTTC	CASSLTDSGSYNEQFF
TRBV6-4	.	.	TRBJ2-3	TGTGCCAGCAGTGCGGGAGTGATCGGTACAGATACGCAGTATTTT	CASSAGVIGTDTQYF
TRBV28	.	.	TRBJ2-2	TGTGCCAGCAGTTTATATGGCAGCACCGGGGAGCTGTTTTTT	CASSLYGSTGELFF
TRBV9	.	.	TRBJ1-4	TGTGCCAGCAGCGTAGGGGGCCGGGGTGAAAAACTGTTTTTT	CASSVGGRGEKLFF
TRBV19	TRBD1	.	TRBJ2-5	TGTGCCAGTAAAAGGACAGGGTTGGGAATCGGTCGGGAGACCCAGTACTTC	CASKRTGLGIGRETQYF
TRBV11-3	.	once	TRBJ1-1	TGTGCCAGCAGCCCCAGAGCAAATTCTGAAGCTTTCTTT	CASSPRANSEAFF
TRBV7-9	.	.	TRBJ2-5	TGTGCCAGCAGCTTACTACAGGGGACTTATGAGACCCAGTACTTC	CASSLLQGTYETQYF
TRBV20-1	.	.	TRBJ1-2	TGCAGTGCTAGGGACACCTATGGCTACACCTTC	CSARDTYGYTF
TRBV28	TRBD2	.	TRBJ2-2	TGTGCCAGCAGGGAGGCTAGCGGGAGGGTGTCCGGGGAGCTGTTTTTT	CASREASGRVSGELFF
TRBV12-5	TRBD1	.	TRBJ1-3	TGTGCTAGTGGTTTGACAGGGGGCGAGGGAAACACCATATATTTT	CASGLTGGEGNTIYF
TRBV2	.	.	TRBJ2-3	TGTGCCAGCAGTCCCCTTAGTGGGGATACGCAGTATTTT	CASSPLSGDTQYF
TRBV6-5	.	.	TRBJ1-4	TGTGCCAGCAGTTACCAGGGAGGGGAAAAACTGTTTTTT	CASSYQGGEKLFF
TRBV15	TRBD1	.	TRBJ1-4	TGTGCCACCAGCACGTCAGGGGGCAGTCCTAATGAAAAACTGTTTTTT	CATSTSGGSPNEKLFF
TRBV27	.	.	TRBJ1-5	TGTGCCAGCAGTTTCGGGACCCCCGCCGGCGGGCCCCAGCATTTT	CASSFGTPAGGPQHF
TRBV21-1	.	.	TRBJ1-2	TGTGCCAGCAGCAAACCCCCACCCTTCTACAGGATGGGTTGGGGCTACACCTTC	CASSKPPPFYRMGWGYTF
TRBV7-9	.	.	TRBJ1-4	TGTGCCAGCAGCTCCATGGGCACCGATCTTGAAAAACTGTTTTTT	CASSSMGTDLEKLFF
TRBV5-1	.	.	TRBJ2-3	TGCGCCAGCAGCTTGGGGTGGACAGGAGAAGGGGGAGGTTCTACAGATACGCAGTATTTT	CASSLGWTGEGGGSTDTQYF
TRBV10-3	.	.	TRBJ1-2	TGTGCCATCAGTGAGTCTACGGCCGGATACTATGGCTACACCTTC	CAISESTAGYYGYTF
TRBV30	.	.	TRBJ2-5	TGTGCCTGGAGTGTTTGGAGTCAAGAGACCCAGTACTTC	CAWSVWSQETQYF
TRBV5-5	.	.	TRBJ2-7	TGTGCCAGCAGTCCCGTCGGACGGGACCTCTACGAGCAGTACTTC	CASSPVGRDLYEQYF
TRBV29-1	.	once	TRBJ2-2	TGCAGCGTTGTGTGGCAGGTCAACACCGGGGAGCTGTTTTTT	CSVVWQVNTGELFF
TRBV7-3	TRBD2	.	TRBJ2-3	TGTGCCAGCAGTCGGACTAGCGGGGCGACAGATACGCAGTATTTT	CASSRTSGATDTQYF
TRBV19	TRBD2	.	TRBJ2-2	TGTGCCAGTACTCCGGGCGGGAGTGGCACCGGGGAGCTGTTTTTT	CASTPGGSGTGELFF
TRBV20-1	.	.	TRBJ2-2	TGCAGTTTAATGCCCGGGGAGCTGTTTTTT	CSLMPGELFF
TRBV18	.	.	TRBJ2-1	TGTGCCAGCTCACCACCTAGAACAGGGCTAGGCAATGAGCAGTTCTTC	CASSPPRTGLGNEQFF
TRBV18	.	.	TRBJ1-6	TGTGCCAGCTCACCACCTTTAGGGGGGTCACCCCTCCACTTT	CASSPPLGGSPLHF
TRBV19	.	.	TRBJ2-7	TGTGCCAGTAGTCTCGTCCCGGGGGCGGAGGCCTACGAGCAGTACTTC	CASSLVPGAEAYEQYF
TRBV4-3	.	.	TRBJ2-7	TGCGCCAGCAGCCAAGGGTTAGCGCACCCCTACGAGCAGTACTTC	CASSQGLAHPYEQYF
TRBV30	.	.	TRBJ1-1	TGTGCCTGGAGTAATAAGCGGAACACTGAAGCTTTCTTT	CAWSNKRNTEAFF
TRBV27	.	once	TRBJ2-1	TGTGCCAGCAGTTTATCGGTTATAGTCGGCAATGAGCAGTTCTTC	CASSLSVIVGNEQFF
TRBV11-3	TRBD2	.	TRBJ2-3	TGTGCCAGCAGCTTAGAAGGTCCCGACAGCGGGGGCGACACAGATACGCAGTATTTT	CASSLEGPDSGGDTDTQYF
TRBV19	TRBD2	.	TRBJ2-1	TGTGCCAGTAGTATAGTTAGCGGGGACAATGAGCAGTTCTTC	CASSIVSGDNEQFF
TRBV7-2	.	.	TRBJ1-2	TGTGCCAGCAGCTTAGGGGGCTATGGCTACACCTTC	CASSLGGYGYTF
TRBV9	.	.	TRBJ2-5	TGTGCCAGCAGCCCAGGGGGGGGAATGGAGACCCAGTACTTC	CASSPGGGMETQYF
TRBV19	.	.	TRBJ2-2	TGTGCCAGTAGTATAGAAGGGTTCACCGGGGAGCTGTTTTTT	CASSIEGFTGELFF
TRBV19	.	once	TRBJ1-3	TGTGCCAGTAGTCTACGCTCAAACACCATATATTTT	CASSLRSNTIYF
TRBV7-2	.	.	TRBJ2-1	TGTGCCAGCAGCTCCATCTCCTACAATGAGCAGTTCTTC	CASSSISYNEQFF
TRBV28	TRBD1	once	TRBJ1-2	TGTGCCAGCATTCGAAGGACAGGATCAACTCACTATGGCTACACCTTC	CASIRRTGSTHYGYTF